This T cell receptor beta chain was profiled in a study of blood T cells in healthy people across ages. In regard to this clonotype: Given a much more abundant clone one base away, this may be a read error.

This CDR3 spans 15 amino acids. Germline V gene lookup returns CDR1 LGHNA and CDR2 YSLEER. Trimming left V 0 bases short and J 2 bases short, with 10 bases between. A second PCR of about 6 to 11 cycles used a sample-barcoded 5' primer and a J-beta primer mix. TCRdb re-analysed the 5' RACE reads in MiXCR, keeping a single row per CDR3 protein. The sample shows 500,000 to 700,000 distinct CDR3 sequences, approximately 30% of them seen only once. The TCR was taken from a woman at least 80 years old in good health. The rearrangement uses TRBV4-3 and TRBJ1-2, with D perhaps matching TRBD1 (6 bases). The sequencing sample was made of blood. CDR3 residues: CASSQDAGANYGYTF. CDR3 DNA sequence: TGCGCCAGCAGCCAAGATGCAGGGGCGAACTATGGCTACACCTTC.